Listed here are 14 T cell receptor beta chains from one sample, sequenced in a study of tumor-infiltrating lymphocytes in primary liver carcinoma. Total RNA amounting to around 530 ng was the source from which TCR beta cDNA was made with a constant-region primer. The TCR beta library was amplified through three nested multiplex PCR rounds in a modified ARM-PCR procedure. The opening two PCR rounds, ten to eleven cycles each, paired TRBV1-TRBV30 forward primers with a C-beta reverse primer. Using its own MiXCR run on the multiplex PCR reads, TCRdb lists one record per CDR3 protein. The sample holds approximately 330,000 distinct CDR3 sequences, around three fifths seen once. Alongside blood RNA obtained from unsorted whole blood, germline DNA was also extracted. The sequencing input was peripheral blood. The receptor set was obtained from a man aged 35 to 55 with primary liver carcinoma and hepatitis B virus infection.

There are a few counts of this clonotype. A read error may produce the germline difference seen at one junction end. The V gene is TRBV12-3 or TRBV12-4, the J gene TRBJ2-2, with 12 bases identical to TRBD2. This CDR3 spans 17 amino acids. CDR3 loop: CANSPPSSGRVGGELFF. CDR3 DNA: TGTGCCAACAGTCCACCCTCTAGCGGGAGGGTTGGCGGGGAGCTGTTTTTT.

At least ten counts were recorded for this clonotype. The chain has TRBV4-1 and TRBJ2-7; a weak D match, TRBD2 (6 bases). The V and J ends lost 2 bases and 0 bases respectively, with 14 bases between them. Germline CDR1 is MGHRA and CDR2 is YSYEKL. The CDR3 has 16 amino acids. CDR3 in DNA: TGCGCCAGCAGCCAACCTACATCCGGGGGCTCCTACGAGCAGTACTTC. This codes for CASSQPTSGGSYEQYF.

V is TRBV7-8 and J is TRBJ2-1, with a weak D call TRBD1 (5 bases). The V gene lost 1 base and the J gene lost 9 bases, with 25 bases spanning the gap. This CDR3 spans 18 amino acids. Germline V CDR1 and CDR2: SGHVS, FQNEAQ. CDR3 in amino acids: CASSLGTLLKRNDSEQFF. CDR3 bases: TGTGCCAGCAGCTTAGGGACCCTTCTGAAACGTAATGACAGTGAGCAGTTCTTC. The full variable domain, its missing parts supplied by reference TRBV7-8 and TRBJ2-1, is GAGVSQSPRYKVAKRGQDVALRCDPISGHVSLFWYQQALGQGPEFLTYFQNEAQLDKSGLPSDRFFAERPEGSVSTLKIQRTQQEDSAVYLCASSLGTLLKRNDSEQFFGPGTRLTVL.

This clonotype was observed many times. The chain carries TRBV11-2 and TRBJ2-1, with TRBD2 identical over 11 bases. CDR1 SGHAT and CDR2 FQNNGV come from the germline V gene. Trimming took 6 bases from V and 3 from J; bases not matched to a gene: 1. This CDR3 contains 14 residues. The CDR3 DNA reads TGTGCCAGCAGACTAGCGGGAGACTACAATGAGCAGTTCTTC. This translates into CASRLAGDYNEQFF.

This clonotype was counted ten times or more. The V call is TRBV12-3 or TRBV12-4, the J call TRBJ2-2; no definite D call. With 3 bases removed from V and 4 bases from J, the gap between germline ends came to 12 bases. This CDR3 contains 15 residues. DNA for the CDR3: TGTGCCAGCAGTTTCCGTGTCGGCGGCACCGGGGAGCTGTTTTTT. Encoded protein: CASSFRVGGTGELFF.

A word on this clonotype: A single base separates this from a much larger clone, so it may be a read error. This rearrangement joins TRBV6-1 to TRBJ1-2; D not certain. Germline CDR1 reads MNHNS; CDR2 reads SASEGT. The CDR3 loop spans 13 amino acids. V was pared by 6 bases and J by 4 bases, with 12 bases between. The CDR3 is CASSSRRLYGYTF. DNA for the CDR3: TGTGCCAGCAGCTCAAGGCGACTCTATGGCTACACCTTC.

Comments on this clonotype: Since a much larger clone is just one base distant, this may be a read error. This chain joins TRBV6-6 and TRBJ2-3, with no clear D. The CDR3 is made up of 15 amino acids. Germline assignment: CDR1 MNHNY and CDR2 SVGAGI (reference sequence). V shed 0 bases and J shed 4 bases, with 11 bases lying between them. This CDR3 is CASSYSIPVPDTQYF. CDR3 sequence (DNA): TGTGCCAGCAGTTACTCGATACCCGTCCCAGATACGCAGTATTTT.

About this clonotype: This may come from a read error, since a much larger clone is one base off. This rearrangement joins TRBV4-1 to TRBJ2-2; D remains unclear. Germline V CDR1 and CDR2: MGHRA, YSYEKL. The CDR3 sequence is 17 residues long. The CDR3 DNA reads TGCGCCAGCACCCAAGGGATAACGTTCGCGAAGACCGGGGAGCTGTTTTTT. Translated: CASTQGITFAKTGELFF.

This clonotype was seen a handful of times. It may be a read error: a sequence one base away is much more abundant. The chain uses TRBV6-1 and TRBJ2-7; no firm D call. The CDR3 is 13 residues long. Trimming stripped 4 bases from V and 4 bases from J, with 11 bases between. Germline assignment: CDR1 MNHNS and CDR2 SASEGT. The CDR3 nucleotides read TGTGCCAGCAGTGGATTAGTCTGGTACGAGCAGTACTTC. Protein sequence: CASSGLVWYEQYF.

The gene calls are TRBV27 and TRBJ2-6; TRBD1 matches 9 bases. The CDR3 extends over 19 amino acids. With 5 bases clipped from V and 2 bases from J, the junction kept 13 bases outside the gene matches. CDR1 is MNHEY, CDR2 SMNVEV, per germline (reference sequence). CDR3 amino acids: CASSPSRTGATTGANVLTF. CDR3 DNA sequence: TGTGCCAGCAGTCCAAGCCGGACAGGGGCAACAACTGGGGCCAACGTCCTGACTTTC.

The V and J genes are TRBV29-1 and TRBJ2-1, with D possibly matching TRBD2 (7 bases). The CDR3 spans 14 residues. Trimming shortened V by 6 bases and J by 7 bases, and 19 bases separated the two germline ends. CDR1 is SQVTM and CDR2 is ANQGSEA in the germline V gene. CDR3 nucleotides: TGCAGCGTAGGGGGGGCTAGCGGAGGGAATGAGCAGTTCTTC. Its translation: CSVGGASGGNEQFF.

A word on this clonotype: Being one base from a much bigger clone, this may be a read error. CDR3 region: CAISETYSTTSTDTQYF. CDR3 in DNA: TGTGCCATCAGTGAGACCTACTCTACCACTAGCACAGATACGCAGTATTTT. The rearrangement links TRBV10-3 to TRBJ2-3; D is undetermined. V was clipped by 2 bases and J by 0 bases, with 15 bases between them. The germline V gene has CDR1 ENHRY and CDR2 SYGVKD. CDR3 length: 17 residues.

This clonotype was found once. A much bigger clone sits one base away, suggesting this may be a read error. The genes are TRBV4-1 and TRBJ2-1, with 9 bases identical to TRBD2. Trimming at V came to 1 base and at J to 4 bases, leaving 11 bases not matched to a gene. The CDR3 is 18 residues long. The V gene's germline CDR1 is MGHRA and CDR2 YSYEKL. CDR3 in DNA: TGCGCCAGCAGCCAAGTGATAGTAGCGGGAGCGGGGTACAATGAGCAGTTCTTC. Its translation is CASSQVIVAGAGYNEQFF.

On this clonotype itself: At one boundary the junction diverges from the germline segment, which might be a read error. The rearrangement joins TRBV5-1 to TRBJ2-2; D uncertain. Germline V CDR1 and CDR2: SGHRS, YFSETQ. The CDR3 has 13 residues. The CDR3 DNA reads as TGCGCCAGCAGCTTACTAAACACCTGGGAGCTGTTTTTT. As protein: CASSLLNTWELFF.